This T cell receptor (beta chain) stems from a study of T cell responses to AZD1222 COVID-19 vaccine. The assay was immunoSEQ multiplex PCR, and TCRdb's table has in-frame clones only and misses some. This sample has around 170,000 clones, with around 90% found just once. Points on this clone: The antigen is unknown.

The CDR3 is made up of 16 amino acids. Germline lookup yields CDR1 LGHNA and CDR2 YNFKEQ. Trimming shortened V by 0 bases and J by 0 bases, and 9 bases separated the two germline ends. Study results and limitations: Repertoires were collected only later (after the peak T cell response had occurred). Among the donors, most were white British and more were female, and clonal diversity was possibly underestimated. The study identified only six AZD1222 recipients as seropositive at baseline.

Sample: peripheral blood, taken on day 0 of AZD1222 vaccination. The V call is TRBV4-2, the J call TRBJ1-3; D uncertain. The sequence was collected from an adult in good health. This chain's CDR3 is CASSQEVGLSGNTIYF. The CDR3 bases are TGTGCCAGCAGCCAAGAGGTGGGCCTCTCTGGAAACACCATATATTTT.